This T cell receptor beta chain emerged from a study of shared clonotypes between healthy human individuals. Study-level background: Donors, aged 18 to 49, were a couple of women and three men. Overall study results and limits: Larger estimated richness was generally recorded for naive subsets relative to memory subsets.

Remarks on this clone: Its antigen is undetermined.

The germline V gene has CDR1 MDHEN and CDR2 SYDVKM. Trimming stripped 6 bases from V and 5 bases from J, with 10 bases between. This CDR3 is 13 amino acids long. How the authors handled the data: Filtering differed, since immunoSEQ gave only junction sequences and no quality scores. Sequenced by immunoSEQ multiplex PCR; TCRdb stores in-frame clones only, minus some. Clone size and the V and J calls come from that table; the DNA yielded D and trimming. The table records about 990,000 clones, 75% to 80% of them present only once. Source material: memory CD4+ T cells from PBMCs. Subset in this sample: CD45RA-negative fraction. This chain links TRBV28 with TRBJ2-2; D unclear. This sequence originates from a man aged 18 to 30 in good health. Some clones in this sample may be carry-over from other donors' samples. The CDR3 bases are TGTGCCAGCAGGCCTCGGAGAACCGGGGAGCTGTTTTTT. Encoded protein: CASRPRRTGELFF.